Listed below are T cell receptor beta chains from one sample, sequenced in a study of cytomegalovirus exposure and HLA in healthy donors. The data were produced by immunoSEQ multiplex PCR, yet TCRdb's version contains in-frame clones alone and is incomplete. The repertoire holds 90,000 to 130,000 clones, with 89% as singletons. Sequenced input: PBMCs. These receptors originate from a woman between 18 and 30 years old in good health and CMV-seronegative. Each CDR3 is given with its conserved first and last residue. The D gene is left open where the match is weak. Only some rows state a clone size, as once, few, many or a class for expanded clones.

size	V	D	J	CDR3	DNA
NA	TRBV6-1	NA	TRBJ2-1	CASAGTEATDEQFF	TGTGCCAGCGCGGGGACAGAGGCCACGGATGAGCAGTTCTTC
NA	TRBV4-1	TRBD1	TRBJ1-1	CASSRADRGKEGAFF	TGCGCCAGCAGCCGAGCGGACAGGGGGAAAGAAGGGGCTTTCTTT
NA	TRBV7-2	TRBD1	TRBJ2-5	CASSSGGMETQYF	TGTGCCAGCAGCTCAGGGGGCATGGAGACCCAGTACTTC
NA	TRBV5-1	TRBD1	TRBJ1-3	CASSVQGAAGNTIYF	TGCGCCAGCAGCGTACAGGGGGCCGCTGGAAACACCATATATTTT
NA	TRBV5-4	TRBD1	TRBJ2-5	CASSVRQGAGETQYF	TGTGCCAGCAGCGTACGACAGGGGGCCGGAGAGACCCAGTACTTC
few	TRBV2	NA	TRBJ1-5	CASSAGGRNQPQHF	TGTGCCAGCAGTGCGGGGGGCCGCAATCAGCCCCAGCATTTT
once	TRBV5-6	TRBD2	TRBJ2-2	CASSSGLAGAVGELFF	TGTGCCAGCAGCTCGGGACTAGCGGGAGCGGTCGGGGAGCTGTTTTTT
NA	TRBV4-1	TRBD2	TRBJ2-3	CASSPSGTSFSTDTQYF	TGCGCCAGCAGCCCTTCCGGGACTAGCTTTAGCACAGATACGCAGTATTTT
NA	TRBV18	TRBD1	TRBJ1-5	CASSPEGQGLVSNQPQHF	TGTGCCAGCTCACCGGAGGGACAGGGACTCGTTAGCAATCAGCCCCAGCATTTT
NA	TRBV21-1	NA	TRBJ1-4	CASSGGQGKEKLFF	TGTGCCAGCAGCGGAGGACAGGGGAAGGAAAAACTGTTTTTT
NA	TRBV10-2	TRBD1	TRBJ1-2	CASSQGQGFDYTF	TGCGCCAGCAGCCAAGGACAGGGGTTTGACTACACCTTC
NA	TRBV18	TRBD1	TRBJ2-7	CASSPGQGSYEQYF	TGTGCCAGCTCACCCGGACAGGGCTCCTACGAGCAGTACTTC
NA	TRBV6-6	NA	TRBJ1-1	CASRSTEAFF	TGTGCCAGCAGATCGACTGAAGCTTTCTTT
NA	TRBV4-1	NA	TRBJ2-1	CASSQAKGSNNEQFF	TGCGCCAGCAGCCAAGCAAAGGGGTCGAACAATGAGCAGTTCTTC
few	TRBV2	NA	TRBJ2-7	CASRQTPYEQYF	TGTGCCAGCAGGCAGACTCCGTATGAGCAGTACTTC
NA	TRBV18	TRBD1	TRBJ2-7	CASSPNRGREQYF	TGTGCCAGCTCACCTAACAGGGGAAGAGAGCAGTACTTC
NA	TRBV5-5	NA	TRBJ2-7	CASSLLGHRTYEQYF	TGTGCCAGCAGCTTGTTGGGACACAGAACCTACGAGCAGTACTTC
NA	TRBV18	TRBD1	TRBJ2-7	CASSTGTGGYEQYF	TGTGCCAGCTCGACCGGGACAGGAGGCTACGAGCAGTACTTC
NA	TRBV28	NA	TRBJ1-2	CASSPASRSFYGYTF	TGTGCCAGCAGCCCCGCGAGTCGATCTTTTTATGGCTACACCTTC
NA	TRBV2	TRBD2	TRBJ2-2	CASRVGTSGELFF	TGTGCCAGCAGGGTCGGGACTAGCGGGGAGCTGTTTTTT
NA	TRBV30	TRBD1	TRBJ1-1	CAWRGQSNTEAFF	TGTGCCTGGAGGGGACAGTCGAACACTGAAGCTTTCTTT
NA	TRBV27	NA	TRBJ2-3	CASSFLGGASTDTQYF	TGTGCCAGCAGTTTTTTGGGGGGGGCTAGCACAGATACGCAGTATTTT
NA	TRBV28	NA	TRBJ2-7	CASSPGRSPYEQYF	TGTGCCAGCAGCCCCGGCCGGAGCCCCTACGAGCAGTACTTC
NA	TRBV7-2	TRBD1	TRBJ2-7	CASSFLSNRDSLNF	TGTGCCAGCAGCTTCCTCTCCAACCGGGACAGCCTGAACTTC
NA	TRBV9	NA	TRBJ2-1	CASSTRRGSYNEQFF	TGTGCCAGCAGCACACGAAGAGGGTCCTACAATGAGCAGTTCTTC
NA	TRBV6-6	TRBD1	TRBJ2-6	CASSKDRAGANVLTF	TGTGCCAGCAGCAAAGACAGGGCTGGGGCCAACGTCCTGACTTTC
NA	TRBV19	TRBD1	TRBJ2-2	CASSANRGLVNTGELFF	TGTGCCAGTAGTGCTAACAGGGGGTTGGTTAACACCGGGGAGCTGTTTTTT
NA	TRBV7-7	TRBD2	TRBJ2-7	CASSLARTSEQYF	TGTGCTAGCAGCTTAGCCCGGACTAGCGAGCAGTACTTC
few	TRBV29-1	NA	TRBJ2-2	CSVTTVRSGGVNTGELFF	TGCAGCGTGACGACAGTCAGGTCCGGCGGGGTGAACACCGGGGAGCTGTTTTTT
NA	TRBV6-6	TRBD2	TRBJ2-1	CASSYPLADPYNEQFF	TGTGCCAGCAGTTACCCCCTAGCGGATCCTTACAATGAGCAGTTCTTC
NA	TRBV5-1	NA	TRBJ1-6	CASSLAFNGNSPLHF	TGCGCCAGCAGCTTGGCTTTTAACGGTAATTCACCCCTCCACTTT
once	TRBV7-9	NA	TRBJ2-6	CASYWTVNSGANVLTF	TGTGCCAGCTATTGGACTGTAAACTCTGGGGCCAACGTCCTGACTTTC
NA	TRBV2	NA	TRBJ2-7	CASSGLDRTYEQYF	TGTGCCAGCAGTGGGCTAGATCGGACCTACGAGCAGTACTTC
NA	TRBV6-1	NA	TRBJ2-1	CASLPGGYSYNEQFF	TGTGCCAGCCTTCCAGGGGGGTACTCCTACAATGAGCAGTTCTTC
once	TRBV7-3	TRBD1	TRBJ1-1	CASSSMGTGMSFF	TGTGCCAGCAGCTCTATGGGGACAGGGATGTCTTTCTTT
NA	TRBV7-2	NA	TRBJ2-5	CASSPRTDQETQYF	TGTGCCAGCAGCCCTCGGACAGACCAAGAGACCCAGTACTTC
NA	TRBV5-1	NA	TRBJ1-4	CASSSVPNEKLFF	TGCGCCAGCAGCTCTGTCCCGAATGAAAAACTGTTTTTT